Below are 9 T cell receptor beta chains sequenced from a single sample in a study of cytomegalovirus exposure and HLA in healthy donors. 60 Vbeta and 13 Jbeta primers were used in PCR. Sequencing was performed with immunoSEQ multiplex PCR; in TCRdb, only in-frame clones are kept and a portion is missing. The sample yields 150,000 to 200,000 clones, 82% seen once. Sequenced input: PBMCs. The receptors were sampled from a man aged 40-49 years in good health and CMV-seronegative.

V is TRBV9 and J is TRBJ2-2; D possibly corresponds to TRBD1 (7 bases). The germline V gene has CDR1 SGDLS and CDR2 YYNGEE. Between the trimmed V and J ends, which lost 4 bases and 3 bases, there was a span of 16 bases. The CDR3 covers 16 residues. CDR3 sequence reads: CASSPRQGGDTGELFF. In nucleotides, the CDR3 is TGTGCCAGCAGCCCCCGACAGGGAGGCGACACCGGGGAGCTGTTTTTT.

The chain combines TRBV2 with TRBJ1-5, with 7 bases that match TRBD1. Germline lookup yields CDR1 SNHLY and CDR2 FYNNEI. Trimming at V came to 4 bases and at J to 6 bases, leaving 6 bases not matched to a gene. The CDR3 spans 14 residues. In DNA, the CDR3 is TGTGCCAGCAGTGCTACAGGGGAGTCTCAGCCCCAGCATTTT. Its protein is CASSATGESQPQHF.

The CDR3 here is CAWSVGGTGYTF. Here the CDR3 DNA reads TGTGCCTGGAGTGTGGGGGGGACTGGCTACACCTTC. This sequence joins TRBV30 and TRBJ1-2; maybe TRBD1 (5 bases). V lost 0 bases, J lost 7 bases, and 9 bases lay in between. The CDR3 is made up of 12 amino acids. From germline, CDR1 is GTSNPN and CDR2 SVGIG (reference sequence).

The genes are TRBV18 and TRBJ1-6, with D perhaps TRBD1 (5 bases). Per germline, CDR1 KGHSH and CDR2 LQKENI. This CDR3 has 13 residues. With 7 bases removed from V and 4 bases from J, the gap between germline ends came to 8 bases. The DNA of the CDR3 is TGTGCCAGCTTAAACAGGTATAATTCACCCCTCCACTTT. The encoded protein is CASLNRYNSPLHF.

CDR3 coding DNA: TGTGCCAGCAGCTTCGGGACAGACTATGGCTACACCTTC. Translation: CASSFGTDYGYTF. This chain uses TRBV5-4 with TRBJ1-2, with TRBD1 matching over 7 bases. Germline values: CDR1 SGHNT, CDR2 YYREEE (reference sequence). This CDR3 has 13 residues. J was trimmed by 3 bases and V by 2 bases; bases with no gene match: 1. The variable domain in full, completed from reference TRBV5-4 and TRBJ1-2, reads ETGVTQSPTHLIKTRGQQVTLRCSSQSGHNTVSWYQQALGQGPQFIFQYYREEENGRGNFPPRFSGLQFPNYSSELNVNALELDDSALYLCASSFGTDYGYTFGSGTRLTVV.

The genes are TRBV11-3 and TRBJ1-6; D gene uncertain. This CDR3 region has 14 residues. Germline V gene data show CDR1 as SGHNT and CDR2 as YENEEA. V was shortened by 5 bases and J by 9 bases, with 14 bases between the two germline ends. DNA of the CDR3: TGTGCCAGCAGCCCAGACGGACTTCGTTCACCCCTCCACTTT. Protein product: CASSPDGLRSPLHF.

V is TRBV7-9 and J is TRBJ2-5; a weak D match, TRBD2 (6 bases). V lost 0 bases to trimming and J lost 4 bases, with 9 bases between them. The length of the CDR3 is 14 residues. Germline-derived CDR1 and CDR2 are SEHNR and FQNEAQ (reference sequence). The CDR3 reads CASSLAQGGETQYF. Here the CDR3 DNA reads TGTGCCAGCAGCTTAGCCCAGGGAGGAGAGACCCAGTACTTC.

The CDR3 region is CASSLMYHAGDGLAGGLYNEQFF. In nucleotides, the CDR3 is TGTGCCAGCAGCTTAATGTACCACGCAGGGGACGGACTAGCGGGGGGACTATACAATGAGCAGTTCTTC. This chain connects TRBV7-3 to TRBJ2-1; 14 bases are shared with TRBD2. The V and J ends lost 1 base and 4 bases, in that order; junction bases with no gene match: 21. CDR1 SGHTA and CDR2 FQGTGA come from the germline V gene. This CDR3 is 23 amino acids long.

This clone was observed a single time. Germline is not matched at one junction end, which may reflect a read error. The rearrangement joins TRBV7-7 to TRBJ2-1, with TRBD2 identical over 7 bases. CDR3 size: 14 residues. Germline CDR1 is SSHAT and CDR2 is FNYEAQ (reference sequence). The CDR3 spells CASSQGLLYNEQFF. The CDR3 region has the DNA TGTGCTAGCAGCCAGGGACTACTTTACAATGAGCAGTTCTTC.